This T cell receptor (beta chain) was sequenced for a study of T cell changes during pregnancy in multiple sclerosis. The germline V and J ends were trimmed by 0 bases and 2 bases, with 10 bases remaining between them. The CDR3 runs 16 residues. Germline CDR1 and CDR2: SEHNR and FQNEAQ (reference sequence). This table comes from immunoSEQ multiplex PCR, and its TCRdb copy is limited to in-frame clones, with some not included. The table includes approximately 33,000 clones, 88% detected once. The sample consisted of CD4+ T cells from peripheral blood mononuclear cells, taken in the first trimester of pregnancy. This clonotype originated in a female donor in good health, enrolled as a control in a pregnancy study. The rearrangement links TRBV7-9 to TRBJ1-4, with D perhaps TRBD1 (5 bases). In nucleotides, the CDR3 is TGTGCCAGCAGCTTAGCGCAAGGGGTTACTAATGAAAAACTGTTTTTT. Translating it yields CASSLAQGVTNEKLFF.